The entry that follows covers one T cell receptor beta chain sequence. The sample belongs to a study of blood T cell repertoires in COVID-19. Study-wide context: Acute and convalescent COVID-19 specimens originated in the United States, Italy and Spain. The analysed material was cDNA or gDNA that came from T cells, B-cell-depleted T cells, or PBMCs.

In the authors' methods: Nucleated cell number was recorded as an estimate derived from reference gene primer amplification. Some clones are missing from TCRdb's copy, which holds only in-frame ones; the method was immunoSEQ multiplex PCR. V, J and clone size are taken as reported in that table, and D and trimming were inferred from the DNA itself. In the table there are approximately 70,000 clones, around 80% of which are singletons. The TCR sequence derives from a human donor in a cohort sampled during active COVID-19. Material: peripheral blood.

The chain's CDR3 is CASSYGKTGTNTEAFF. CDR3 DNA sequence: TGTGCCAGCAGTTACGGAAAGACAGGGACGAACACTGAAGCTTTCTTT. The chain recombines TRBV6-5 with TRBJ1-1; 7 positions match TRBD1. CDR1 is MNHEY and CDR2 is SVGAGI in the germline V gene. CDR3 size: 16 residues. The J segment lost 1 base and the V segment lost 2 bases, leaving 7 bases of the junction unmatched.